The 18 T cell receptor beta chains below come from one sample, sequenced in a study of T cells in Graves' hyperthyroidism and ophthalmopathy. RNA transcripts provided the source from which TCR beta CDR3 regions were amplified. An initial round of RT-PCR targeting the TCR CDR3 relied on the HTBI primer set. TCRdb re-analysed the multiplex PCR reads in MiXCR, keeping a single row per CDR3 protein. There are 300,000 or so distinct CDR3 sequences in the sample; approximately 15% occur only once, and around 58% lies in the top ten. Input material: blood. The receptors shown here come from a woman between 55 and 75 years old with Graves' ophthalmopathy.

This clonotype was detected many times. The V gene is TRBV7-2, the J gene TRBJ2-3; D remains ambiguous. In germline, CDR1 is SGHTA, CDR2 FQGNSA. The CDR3 is 14 residues long. V was pared by 5 bases and J by 1 base, with 10 bases between. CDR3 DNA sequence: TGTGCCAGCAGCCGAGGCCGGGGCACAGATACGCAGTATTTT. Translating gives CASSRGRGTDTQYF.

Ten or more counts support this clonotype. The chain links TRBV11-2 to TRBJ2-7, with TRBD1 as a possible D gene (5 bases). Germline V gene lookup returns CDR1 SGHAT and CDR2 FQNNGV. V lost 5 bases and J 3 bases, leaving 8 bases between the germline ends. The CDR3 totals 12 residues. Here the CDR3 reads CASSTQGYEQYF. The DNA for the CDR3 is TGTGCCAGCAGCACCCAGGGCTACGAGCAGTACTTC.

The chain is built from TRBV14 and TRBJ2-7; D unresolved. The length of the CDR3 is 15 residues. The V end was cut by 1 base, the J end by 2 bases, with 12 bases between. CDR1 and CDR2 (germline): SGHDN, FVKESK. CDR3 sequence: CASSQGVGRAYEQYF. CDR3 in DNA: TGTGCCAGCAGCCAAGGGGTAGGGCGCGCCTACGAGCAGTACTTC.

The chain carries TRBV10-1 and TRBJ2-4, with 11 positions matching TRBD1. The CDR3 is 16 residues long. CDR1 and CDR2 (germline): WNHNN, SYGVQD (reference sequence). The V and J ends lost 0 bases and 8 bases, in that order; junction bases with no gene match: 6. CDR3 protein: CASSESTGTGGDIQYF. The DNA for the CDR3 is TGCGCCAGCAGTGAGTCCACCGGGACAGGGGGGGACATTCAGTACTTC.

Turning to this clonotype: This clone may be a read error of a much larger clone one base away. This CDR3 reads CASSQELVLYNEQLF. For the CDR3, the DNA is TGTGCCAGCTCACAAGAGCTAGTATTGTACAATGAGCAGCTCTTC. This chain connects TRBV18 to TRBJ2-1; D is unresolved. The germline V gene encodes CDR1 KGHSH and CDR2 LQKENI. The CDR3 runs 15 residues.

This clonotype occurred many times. The chain couples TRBV6-6 to TRBJ1-1; D not resolved. V shed 2 bases and J shed 1 base, with 11 bases lying between them. The CDR3 is 15 amino acids. Germline lookup yields CDR1 MNHNY and CDR2 SVGAGI (reference sequence). The DNA for the CDR3 is TGTGCCAGCAGTTACAAAGGGTATCGGAACACTGAAGCTTTCTTT. It is translated as CASSYKGYRNTEAFF.

This clonotype has just a few counts. The V call is TRBV6-5, the J call TRBJ2-1; D is undetermined. V was shortened by 0 bases and J by 9 bases, with 9 bases between the two germline ends. Germline CDR1 reads MNHEY; CDR2 reads SVGAGI. The CDR3 contains 13 residues. Here the CDR3 reads CASSYSAFSEQFF. The CDR3 DNA is TGTGCCAGCAGTTACTCGGCTTTCTCTGAGCAGTTCTTC.

This clonotype was picked up many times. The chain links TRBV10-2 to TRBJ2-7, with TRBD2 matching 7 bases. Trimming at V came to 6 bases and at J to 1 base, leaving 6 bases not matched to a gene. The CDR3 extends over 14 amino acids. Germline values: CDR1 WSHSY, CDR2 SAAADI. The CDR3 region has the DNA TGCGCCAGCAGCCTAGGACTAGAATCCTACGAGCAGTACTTC. This gives the protein CASSLGLESYEQYF.

This clonotype was seen repeatedly, ten times or more. This rearrangement joins TRBV27 to TRBJ2-3, with 9 bases identical to TRBD2. The V gene's germline CDR1 is MNHEY and CDR2 SMNVEV (reference sequence). After removal of 5 bases from V and 6 bases from J, the junction contained 12 bases not matched to a gene. CDR3 length: 16 residues. For the CDR3, the DNA is TGTGCCAGCAGTCCGGGGACTAGCCCCCAAGGGGATACGCAGTATTTT. As protein: CASSPGTSPQGDTQYF.

This clonotype occurred many times. This rearrangement joins TRBV6-5 to TRBJ2-7, with D perhaps TRBD2 (6 bases). From germline, CDR1 is MNHEY and CDR2 SVGAGI. The CDR3 is 15 amino acids. V shed 4 bases and J shed 0 bases, with 13 bases lying between them. The CDR3 region has the DNA TGTGCCAGCAGTTCTCTCGGGGGTCCCTCCTACGAGCAGTACTTC. This codes for CASSSLGGPSYEQYF.

This clonotype has at least ten counts. The J gene is TRBJ2-2, the V gene TRBV7-2, with D possibly being TRBD1 or TRBD2 (5 bases each). Germline lookup yields CDR1 SGHTA and CDR2 FQGNSA. The CDR3 has 15 residues. Trimming cost V 1 base and J 4 bases, with 10 bases left between them. The CDR3 loop reads CASSLGVGGTGELFF. CDR3 nucleotide sequence: TGTGCCAGCAGCTTAGGTGTTGGGGGCACCGGGGAGCTGTTTTTT.

This clonotype appeared many times. The chain carries TRBV5-1 and TRBJ1-1; D remains ambiguous. There are 14 residues in the CDR3. Germline CDR1 and CDR2: SGHRS and YFSETQ. Deletions cut 4 bases from V and 1 base from J, with 11 bases between. The CDR3 here is CASSIGPGNTEAFF. CDR3 DNA sequence: TGCGCCAGCAGCATTGGACCGGGGAACACTGAAGCTTTCTTT.

This clonotype was observed many times. The V call is TRBV3-1, the J call TRBJ1-2; the D gene is possibly TRBD1 (5 bases). This CDR3 contains 14 residues. Trimming removed 2 bases at V and 8 bases at J, with 15 bases between. CDR1 is LGHDT and CDR2 is YNNKEL in the germline V gene (reference sequence). CDR3 in amino acids: CASSQREGIRGYTF. The CDR3 bases are TGTGCCAGCAGCCAACGGGAGGGGATTCGGGGCTACACCTTC.

This clonotype was picked up a small number of times. The V gene is TRBV11-3, the J gene TRBJ2-2; no clear D gene. Trimming shortened V by 2 bases and J by 4 bases, and 11 bases separated the two germline ends. The length of the CDR3 is 15 residues. Germline values: CDR1 SGHNT, CDR2 YENEEA. CDR3 loop: CASSLLGLSTGELFF. The CDR3, as DNA: TGTGCCAGCAGCTTACTGGGTCTGAGCACCGGGGAGCTGTTTTTT. The full variable domain, its missing parts supplied by reference TRBV11-3 and TRBJ2-2, is EAGVVQSPRYKIIEKKQPVAFWCNPISGHNTLYWYLQNLGQGPELLIRYENEEAVDDSQLPKDRFSAERLKGVDSTLKIQPAELGDSAVYLCASSLLGLSTGELFFGEGSRLTVL.

This clonotype was recorded at least ten times. The V gene is TRBV7-2, the J gene TRBJ2-7; D is uncertain. CDR1 SGHTA and CDR2 FQGNSA come from the germline V gene. The CDR3 consists of 12 residues. V was shortened by 5 bases and J by 2 bases, with 7 bases between the two germline ends. CDR3 loop: CASSRSTYEQYF. As DNA, the CDR3 is TGTGCCAGCAGCCGATCTACCTACGAGCAGTACTTC.

The CDR3 bases are TGTGCCAGCAGGGGCCCAGGGGTGCAGGGCACAGATACGCAGTATTTT. Protein: CASRGPGVQGTDTQYF. The chain carries TRBV27 and TRBJ2-3; D perhaps matches TRBD1 (6 bases). The length of the CDR3 is 16 residues. Trimming removed 6 bases at V and 1 base at J, with 17 bases between. Germline V gene sequence: CDR1 MNHEY, CDR2 SMNVEV (reference sequence).

This clonotype was counted many times. This chain links TRBV18 with TRBJ2-2, with TRBD1 as a possible D gene (6 bases). CDR1 KGHSH and CDR2 LQKENI come from the germline V gene. V was trimmed by 0 bases and J by 5 bases, leaving 13 bases between them. CDR3 length equals 16 residues. CDR3 sequence (DNA): TGTGCCAGCTCACCACCTAACTCAGGGGCAACCGGGGAGCTGTTTTTT. Translation: CASSPPNSGATGELFF.

This CDR3 is CATSGPDGYTF. The CDR3 bases are TGTGCCACCAGTGGACCCGATGGCTACACCTTC. The chain combines TRBV24-1 with TRBJ1-2; unclear D gene. The CDR3 is made up of 11 amino acids. CDR1 KGHDR and CDR2 SFDVKD come from the germline V gene. V was clipped by 5 bases and J by 6 bases, with 6 bases between them.